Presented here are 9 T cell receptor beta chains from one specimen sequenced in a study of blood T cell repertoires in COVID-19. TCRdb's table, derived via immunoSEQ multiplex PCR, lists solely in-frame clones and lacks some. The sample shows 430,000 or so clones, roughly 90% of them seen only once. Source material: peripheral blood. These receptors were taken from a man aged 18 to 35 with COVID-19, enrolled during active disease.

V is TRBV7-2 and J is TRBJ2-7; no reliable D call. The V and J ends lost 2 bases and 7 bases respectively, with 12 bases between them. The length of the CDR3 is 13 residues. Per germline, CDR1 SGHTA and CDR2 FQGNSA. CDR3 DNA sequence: TGTGCCAGCAGCTTATACACCTACGGGGAGCAGTACTTC. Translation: CASSLYTYGEQYF.

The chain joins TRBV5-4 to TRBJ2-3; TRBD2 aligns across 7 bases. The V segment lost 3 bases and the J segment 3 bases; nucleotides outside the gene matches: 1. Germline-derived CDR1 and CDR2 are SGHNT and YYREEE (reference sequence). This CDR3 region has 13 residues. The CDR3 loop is CASSWRGTDTQYF. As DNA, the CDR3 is TGTGCCAGCAGCTGGCGGGGGACAGATACGCAGTATTTT. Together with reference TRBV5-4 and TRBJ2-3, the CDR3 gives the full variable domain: ETGVTQSPTHLIKTRGQQVTLRCSSQSGHNTVSWYQQALGQGPQFIFQYYREEENGRGNFPPRFSGLQFPNYSSELNVNALELDDSALYLCASSWRGTDTQYFGPGTRLTVL.

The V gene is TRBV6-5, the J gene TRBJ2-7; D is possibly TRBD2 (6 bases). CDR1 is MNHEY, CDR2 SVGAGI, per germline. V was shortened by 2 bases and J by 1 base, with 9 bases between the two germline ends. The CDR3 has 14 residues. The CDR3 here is CASSYLAGSYEQYF. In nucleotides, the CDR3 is TGTGCCAGCAGTTACCTTGCGGGATCCTACGAGCAGTACTTC.

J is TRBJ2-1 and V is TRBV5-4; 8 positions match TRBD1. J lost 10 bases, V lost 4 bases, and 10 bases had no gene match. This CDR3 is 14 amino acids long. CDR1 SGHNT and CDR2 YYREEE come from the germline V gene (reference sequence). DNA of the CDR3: TGTGCCAGCAGCGCAGGACAGGGAAATGGGGAGCAGTTCTTC. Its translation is CASSAGQGNGEQFF.

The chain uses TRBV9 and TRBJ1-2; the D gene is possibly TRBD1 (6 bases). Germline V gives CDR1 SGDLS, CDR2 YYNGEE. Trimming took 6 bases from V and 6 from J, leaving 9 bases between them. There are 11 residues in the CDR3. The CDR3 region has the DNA TGTGCCAGCACGGACAGTCATGGCTACACCTTC. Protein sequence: CASTDSHGYTF.

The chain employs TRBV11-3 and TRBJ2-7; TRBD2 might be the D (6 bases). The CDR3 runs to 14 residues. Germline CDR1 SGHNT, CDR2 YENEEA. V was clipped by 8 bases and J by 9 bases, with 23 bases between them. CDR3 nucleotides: TGTGCCAGCGCTGCAGAGAGGGGACTGACGGCGCAGTACTTC. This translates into CASAAERGLTAQYF.

The CDR3 nucleotides read TGTGCCTGGGCGGGGGGCCGCACAGATACGCAGTATTTT. Translated: CAWAGGRTDTQYF. This chain connects TRBV30 to TRBJ2-3; 8 bases are a match to TRBD2. The CDR3 has 13 amino acids. Germline-derived CDR1 and CDR2 are GTSNPN and SVGIG (reference sequence). Germline trimming cut 5 bases from V and 1 base from J; bases unmatched to any gene: 2.

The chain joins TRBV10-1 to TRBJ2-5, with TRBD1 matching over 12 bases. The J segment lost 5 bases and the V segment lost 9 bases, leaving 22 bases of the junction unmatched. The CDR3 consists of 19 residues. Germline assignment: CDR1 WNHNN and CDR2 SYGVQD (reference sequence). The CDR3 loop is CASKIPGQGAAHKGETQYF. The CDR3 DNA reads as TGCGCCAGTAAAATACCGGGACAGGGGGCCGCCCATAAGGGTGAGACCCAGTACTTC.

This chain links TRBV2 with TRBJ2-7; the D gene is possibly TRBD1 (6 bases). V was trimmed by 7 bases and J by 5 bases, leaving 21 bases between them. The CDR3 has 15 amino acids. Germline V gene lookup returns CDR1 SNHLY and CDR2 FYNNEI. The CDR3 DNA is TGTGCCAGCACCCAAACAGGGAAGGGATTCCACGAGCAGTACTTC. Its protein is CASTQTGKGFHEQYF. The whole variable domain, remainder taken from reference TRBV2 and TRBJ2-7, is EPEVTQTPSHQVTQMGQEVILRCVPISNHLYFYWYRQILGQKVEFLVSFYNNEISEKSEIFDDQFSVERPDGSNFTLKIRSTKLEDSAMYFCASTQTGKGFHEQYFGPGTRLTVT.